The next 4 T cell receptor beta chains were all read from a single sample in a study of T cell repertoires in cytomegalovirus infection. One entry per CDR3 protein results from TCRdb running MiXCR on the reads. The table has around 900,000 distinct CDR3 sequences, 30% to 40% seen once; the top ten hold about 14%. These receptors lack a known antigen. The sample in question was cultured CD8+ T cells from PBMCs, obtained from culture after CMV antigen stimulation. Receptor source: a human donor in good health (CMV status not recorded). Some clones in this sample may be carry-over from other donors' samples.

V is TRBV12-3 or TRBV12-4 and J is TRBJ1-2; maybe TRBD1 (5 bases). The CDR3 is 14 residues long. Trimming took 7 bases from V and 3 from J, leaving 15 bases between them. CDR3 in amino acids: CASKMAGGYYGYTF. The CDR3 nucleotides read TGTGCCAGCAAAATGGCGGGGGGATACTATGGCTACACCTTC.

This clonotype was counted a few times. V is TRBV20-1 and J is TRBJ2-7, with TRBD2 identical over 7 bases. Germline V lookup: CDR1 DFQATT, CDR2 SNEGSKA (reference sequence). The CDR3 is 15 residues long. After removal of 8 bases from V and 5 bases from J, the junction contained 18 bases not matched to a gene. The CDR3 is CSFSEEAGWGNEQYF. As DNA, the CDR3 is TGCAGTTTTAGTGAGGAAGCGGGGTGGGGGAACGAGCAGTACTTC.

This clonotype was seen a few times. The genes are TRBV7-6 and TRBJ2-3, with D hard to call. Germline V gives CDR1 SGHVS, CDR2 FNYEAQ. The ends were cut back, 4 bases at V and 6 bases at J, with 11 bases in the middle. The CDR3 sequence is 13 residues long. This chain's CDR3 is CASSWGFGDTQYF. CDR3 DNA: TGTGCCAGCAGCTGGGGATTCGGCGATACGCAGTATTTT.

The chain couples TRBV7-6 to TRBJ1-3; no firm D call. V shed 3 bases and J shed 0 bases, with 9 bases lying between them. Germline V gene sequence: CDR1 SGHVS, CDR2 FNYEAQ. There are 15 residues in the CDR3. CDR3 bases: TGTGCCAGCAGCTTCTCTGATGACTCTGGAAACACCATATATTTT. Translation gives CASSFSDDSGNTIYF.